This paragraph reports one T cell receptor (beta chain). Its antigen is unknown. The CDR3 is 22 residues long. Losses at the gene ends were 4 bases for V and 5 bases for J; bases not matched to a gene: 29. Germline values: CDR1 LGHNT, CDR2 FRNRAP. This record belongs to a study of cytomegalovirus exposure and HLA in healthy donors. Study results and caveats: HLA alleles were associated with some 16,000 TCR beta sequences in a later analysis at 0.05 false discovery rate. Previously analyzed data showed that most TCR beta V segments were productive at a frequency of about 90% or about 30%. Based on reports, TCR beta sequences accurately predicted HLA-A and HLA-B alleles for most subjects.

Amplification used 60 Vbeta primers and 13 Jbeta primers. The method was immunoSEQ multiplex PCR; TCRdb's version includes in-frame clones alone and lacks a portion of them. The sample contains about 160,000 clones, roughly 75% of which appear only once. V usage is TRBV12-5 and J usage is TRBJ2-7, with 10 bases fitting TRBD2. This TCR was recovered from a male donor in good health and CMV-seronegative. Sequenced: PBMCs. CDR3 sequence reads: CASGSSLNGSGLAVYPAHEQYF. The DNA for the CDR3 is TGTGCTAGTGGTTCCTCCCTAAATGGATCTGGACTAGCGGTATACCCCGCGCACGAGCAGTACTTC.